This TCR beta chain was captured in a study of blood T cell repertoires in COVID-19. Study at large: Samples representing acute and convalescent COVID-19 were sourced from the United States, Italy and Spain. The cDNA or gDNA used as material had been derived from T cells, B-cell-depleted T cells, or PBMCs.

In the original processing: Nucleated cell counts were estimated from reference gene primer amplification. Profiled with immunoSEQ multiplex PCR; TCRdb holds only in-frame clones, not every one. The DNA was the basis for D and trimming; V, J and clone size are from that table. The sample has about 240,000 clones; roughly nine tenths are singletons. Seattle enrolled patients during active infection and tracked them longitudinally. V lost 6 bases to trimming and J lost 1 base; unmatched junction nucleotides: 5. Germline V gene data show CDR1 as SGHNT and CDR2 as YENEEA. CDR3 size: 14 residues. Sequencing was done on a sample of peripheral blood. The chain is built from TRBV11-3 and TRBJ1-1; 7 nucleotides agree with TRBD1. The source is a woman aged 45-59 years with COVID-19, enrolled during active disease. CDR3: CASRPGQQNTEAFF. The CDR3 DNA is TGTGCCAGCAGGCCGGGACAGCAGAACACTGAAGCTTTCTTT.